Below, one T cell receptor beta chain is given with its context. The antigen it recognizes is unknown. Nothing much larger sits one base from this clone, and base qualities are not available. The germline V gene encodes CDR1 SGHAT and CDR2 FQNNGV. Taken from cysteine to phenylalanine, the CDR3 has 16 residues. CDR3 DNA is the only sequence kept; it has 48 bases, read in frame from the first base. Germline trimming: 4 bases from V, 0 bases from J; junction bases outside gene matches: 5. The source of the sample is a study of cytomegalovirus exposure and HLA in healthy donors (dated by TCRdb to about 2017). In terms of the full investigation: In an earlier analysis of 587 of the donors, 276 Gb of sequence data and some 120 million unique TCR beta sequences from 180 million or so T cells were reported. An early release covering roughly 640 HLA-typed donors comprised about 300 gigabases of sequencing data and around 80 million unique TCR sequences. The genetic ancestry cluster associated with self-reported Caucasian donors included approximately 85% of the 398 genotyped donors. The study was designed to test whether signatures of past pathogen exposure could be identified by cataloging public T cell receptors. The study profiled the T cell repertoires of hundreds of subjects by immunosequencing and related them to cytomegalovirus serostatus. Along with the roughly 670-subject first cohort, a separate validation cohort of over a hundred different subjects was used. To predict cytomegalovirus infection status, the study combined high-throughput TCR immunosequencing, statistical association of individual TCRs with disease status, and machine learning. A later analysis re-analyzed previously published TCR beta repertoires from roughly 690 donors and added high-resolution HLA genotyping to study TCR occurrence patterns. Rather than using new phenotypic data, the later analysis identified candidate immune exposures from TCR beta sequences and from how often those sequences occurred across donors. An earlier analysis of around 540 of the donors applied high-throughput TCR beta sequencing to assess whether each TCR beta V gene segment acted as functional or pseudogenic. Donor age, sex, ethnicity and CMV serostatus were compiled alongside the repertoire data. In a later genetic analysis, genome-wide SNP genotypes for about 55% of the roughly 700 donors were used, and that subset was treated as a discovery cohort. All discovery cohort repertoires had been generated using a single sequencing platform. HLA typing covered class I and class II loci at four-digit resolution. Typing coverage differed by locus: A, B, C, DRB1 and DQB1 were typed in about 629-630 donors, DQA1 in about 500, DPA1 in 600 to 610, and DPB1 in 450 to 480. Several DR-DQ haplotypes were handled as single units for association and clustering, since linkage in the cohort was strong. Across some 400 genotyped donors of the cohort, an average of approximately 200,000 unique TCR beta nucleotide sequences per donor were sequenced, and roughly 20% of those sequences were non-productive.

In total, more than 500 healthy bone marrow donors made up the cohort. At the time of sampling, all cohort members were nominally healthy, though unrecorded immune exposures were likely present. The donor tested CMV seronegative and was one of the 352 seronegative cohort members. A peripheral blood sample was collected from each donor, and TCR beta sequencing was performed on peripheral blood mononuclear cells. Genomic DNA extraction from the blood cell samples was performed with the Qiagen DNeasy Blood Extraction Kit. Results and caveats for the whole study, not just this receptor: The study gave a list of 150 to 200 TCR beta chains associated with cytomegalovirus. In vitro tests confirmed that three of the cytomegalovirus-associated TCR beta chains recognize cytomegalovirus antigens. A later genetic analysis associated a missense DCLRE1C variant with V-gene and J-gene trimming of TCR beta chains, and an independent cohort replicated the association. In a later analysis, most CMV-associated TCR beta chains were found to appear HLA-restricted, with HLA associations seemingly driven largely by CMV exposure. An earlier analysis of roughly 570 of the donors showed that most TCR beta V segments appeared in productive rearrangements either about 87% or about 30% of the time, which broadly matched IMGT annotations. A later analysis found that HLA-associated TCR beta chains were more clonally expanded and had lower generation probabilities than equally common non-associated chains. While some public TCRs were present in many individuals, most TCR sequences turned up only very rarely across donors. According to the authors, the approach could potentially be generalized to other disease states and immunological phenotypes. A cluster of highly shared sequence variants was judged likely to be a technical artifact of the sequencing pipeline. Presence/absence analyses assumed roughly uniform sequencing depth across donors, an assumption that may not hold. In a later analysis, the rate of TCR association differed among HLA loci, with DRB1 alleles having the most associated TCRs and HLA-C alleles having the fewest. Only TCR beta chains were sequenced in this cohort, and the absence of alpha or paired-chain data limited detectable features. In a later genetic analysis, fewer N-insertions in productive TCRs were reported among donors in an Asian-associated ancestry cluster than the roughly 640-donor mean. According to a later analysis, parvovirus B19, influenza, CMV and Epstein-Barr virus appeared linked to several top co-occurrence clusters. For the cohort, immune exposure information was limited to CMV serostatus. A further reported finding was that TCR beta sequences accurately predicted the HLA-A and HLA-B alleles for most subjects in the first cohort. A later analysis associated about 16,000 TCR beta sequences with specific HLA alleles at a false discovery rate of 0.05. Over 15 rarely observed V segments, including chromosome 9 orphons, were excluded from the earlier analysis of a few hundred of the donors because counts were too low. Some IMGT-functional V segments, including TRBV6-2 and TRBV6-3, could not be distinguished by the 87-base-pair reads and were therefore excluded. In both the original and validation cohorts, the classifier was reported to diagnose cytomegalovirus status with high specificity and sensitivity. Assigning TCR associations to individual alleles was difficult when HLA alleles, especially DR and DQ, strongly co-occurred. Linkage disequilibrium might explain the correlated functional status among segregating V segments, but an unknown experimental factor could not be excluded. HLA typing was unavailable for some donors at each locus, so association tests used only the typed subset.

Receptor libraries were prepared by the immunoSEQ multiplex PCR assay. A mixture of 60 forward primers for TCR Vbeta segments and 13 reverse primers for TCR Jbeta segments was used in the multiplex PCR. Amplification of the CDR3 region of rearranged TCR beta genes was performed with a multiplex PCR assay on genomic DNA. On the Illumina HiSeq System, the amplified TCR beta libraries were sequenced as 87-base-pair reads. On the authors' methods: Across the 500 to 750 repertoires, a later analysis counted 80 million or so unique TCR beta chains, some 11 million of which were shared by at least two donors. Raw reads were error-corrected and collapsed into unique sequences by a nearest-neighbor algorithm in which closely related sequences were merged to remove PCR and sequencing errors. Alignment of CDR3 sequences to IMGT reference sequences was used to assign V, D and J gene segments. For a sequence to be retained, at least a six-nucleotide match to both a V gene segment and a J gene segment was required. Rearrangements were classified as productive when the CDR3 lacked stop codons and remained in frame with V and J, and all other rearrangements were classified as non-productive. CDR3 was defined by IMGT convention, running from the second conserved V-encoded cysteine to the conserved J-encoded phenylalanine. The earlier analysis of fewer than 750 of the donors excluded sequences that lacked an unambiguous match to a single V gene segment. In an earlier analysis of approximately 590 of the donors, a V segment was called functional when productive rearrangements were above 56.7%, and segregating when the standard deviation between donors exceeded 5%. A statistical classification framework was built to diagnose cytomegalovirus status from the catalog of TCR beta chain sequences. In a later analysis, V and J genes were assigned by comparing TCR nucleotide sequences against IMGT/GENE-DB human TR gene sequences. In a later analysis, CDR3 sequences and most-parsimonious VDJ recombination scenarios were assigned using the TCRdist pipeline. In a later analysis, each TCR beta chain was defined by its CDR3 amino acid sequence together with its V-gene family, and reads lacking a unique V-gene family were excluded. A later analysis removed 500 to 650 highly shared, low-generation-probability nucleotide sequences to deal with suspected cross-contamination and a sequencing artifact. In a later analysis, a clonal expansion index was calculated for each public chain from normalized within-repertoire ranks of inferred template counts. In a later analysis, generation probabilities were computed with a VDJ recombination model fitted to out-of-frame rearrangements, and the resulting probabilities were checked against IGoR. In a later analysis, hypergeometric tests were used to score TCR-TCR, TCR-HLA and TCR-CMV co-occurrence, with a repertoire-size bias correction applied to TCR pairs. To estimate false discovery rates, a later analysis permuted the HLA or CMV assignments 20 times. In a later analysis, co-occurring TCRs were grouped with DBSCAN, and TCRdist sequence similarity was added when clustering was performed within HLA-allele-positive subsets. Repertoires with fewer than 30,000 or more than 120,000 public chains were left out of co-occurrence clustering, as were five repertoires with anomalous nucleotide sharing. In TCRdb, the immuneACCESS table is reduced to in-frame sequences with V and J assigned. These tables do not hold every clone; where another copy was compared, an unresolved V gene accounts for under half, and the others remain unexplained. From that table come the V and J calls and clone size; the DNA was used to work out D and trimming. The sample table holds 150,000 or so clones, of which about 77% were seen once. The top ten clones comprise around 1.6% of the sample.

The chain is assembled from TRBV11-2 and TRBJ2-1, and 8 bases in between align with TRBD2. This sequence was found in a female donor in good health and CMV-seronegative. Sequenced input: PBMCs. The CDR3 protein: CASSSLAGRSYNEQFF. The nucleotide sequence reads as follows: TGTGCCAGCAGCTCGTTAGCGGGACGCTCCTACAATGAGCAGTTCTTC. The entire variable domain, with the stretches around the CDR3 drawn from the reference TRBV11-2 and TRBJ2-1 proteins, is EAGVAQSPRYKIIEKRQSVAFWCNPISGHATLYWYQQILGQGPKLLIQFQNNGVVDDSQLPKDRFSAERLKGVDSTLKIQPAKLEDSAVYLCASSSLAGRSYNEQFFGPGTRLTVL.